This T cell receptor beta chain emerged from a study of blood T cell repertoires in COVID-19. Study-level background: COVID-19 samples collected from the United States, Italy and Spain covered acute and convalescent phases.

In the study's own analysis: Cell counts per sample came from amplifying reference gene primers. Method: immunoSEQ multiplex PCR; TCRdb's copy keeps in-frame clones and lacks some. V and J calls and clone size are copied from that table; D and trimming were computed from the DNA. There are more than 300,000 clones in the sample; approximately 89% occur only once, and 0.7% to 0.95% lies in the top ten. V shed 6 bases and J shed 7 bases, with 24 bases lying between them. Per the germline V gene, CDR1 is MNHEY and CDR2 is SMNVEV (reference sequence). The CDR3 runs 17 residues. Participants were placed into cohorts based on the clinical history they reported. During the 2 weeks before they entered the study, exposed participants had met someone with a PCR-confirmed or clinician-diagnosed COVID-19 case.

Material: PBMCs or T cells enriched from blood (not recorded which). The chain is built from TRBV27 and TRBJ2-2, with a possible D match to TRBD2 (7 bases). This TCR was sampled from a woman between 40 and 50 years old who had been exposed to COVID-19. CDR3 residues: CASSRDTAGDYNGELFF. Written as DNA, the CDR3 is TGTGCCAGCAGCCGAGACACTGCAGGGGACTATAACGGGGAGCTGTTTTTT.